This T cell receptor beta chain was captured by sequencing in a study of PD-1 blockade in classical Hodgkin lymphoma. Per germline, CDR1 GTSNPN and CDR2 SVGIG (reference sequence). The CDR3 runs 14 residues. A word on this clone: The antigen is undetermined.

Study-wide findings and caveats: Reports described newly diagnosed patients as having lower baseline TCR diversity than healthy donors. Excluded were patients who started nivolumab under 1 year after ASCT, a group that had lower diversity. CD4+ TCR diversity, unlike CD8+, climbed significantly by C4D1.

Here immunoSEQ multiplex PCR was the method, and the copy in TCRdb shows in-frame clones only, minus some. The table lists tens of thousands of clones, 85% to 95% of them singletons. Every single patient, without exception, relapsed after autologous stem cell transplantation, and brentuximab vedotin exposure varied. Here the sequenced sample was peripheral blood mononuclear cells (PBMCs), taken at baseline. The V gene is TRBV30, the J gene TRBJ1-2; TRBD1 matches at 9 bases. The receptor's source is a human donor with classical Hodgkin lymphoma. In DNA form, the CDR3 reads TGTGCTTCACAGGGGACAGGGATTCTCTATGGCTACACCTTC. It specifies CASQGTGILYGYTF.